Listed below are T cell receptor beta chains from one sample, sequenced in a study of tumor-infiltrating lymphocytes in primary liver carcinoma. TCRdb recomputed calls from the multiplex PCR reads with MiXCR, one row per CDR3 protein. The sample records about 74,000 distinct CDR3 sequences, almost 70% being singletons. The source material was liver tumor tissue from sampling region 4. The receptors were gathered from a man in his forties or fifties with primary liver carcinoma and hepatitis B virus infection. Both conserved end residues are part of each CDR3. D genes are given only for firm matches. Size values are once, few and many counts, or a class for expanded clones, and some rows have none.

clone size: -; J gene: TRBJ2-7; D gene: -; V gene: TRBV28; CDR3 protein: CAIQTPRTSYEQYF; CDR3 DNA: TGTGCCATTCAGACACCCAGAACTTCCTACGAGCAGTACTTC
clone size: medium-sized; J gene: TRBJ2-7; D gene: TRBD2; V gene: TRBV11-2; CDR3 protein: CASSLVAGGPYEQYF; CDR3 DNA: TGTGCCAGCAGCTTAGTGGCGGGAGGGCCGTACGAGCAGTACTTC
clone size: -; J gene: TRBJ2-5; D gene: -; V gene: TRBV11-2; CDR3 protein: CASSLGALSGLQETQYF; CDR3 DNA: TGTGCCAGCAGCTTAGGGGCTTTGTCCGGGTTACAAGAGACCCAGTACTTC
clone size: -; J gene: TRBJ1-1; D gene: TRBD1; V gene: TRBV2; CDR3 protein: CASRPDRVAEAFF; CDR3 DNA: TGTGCCAGCAGACCGGACAGGGTGGCTGAAGCTTTCTTT
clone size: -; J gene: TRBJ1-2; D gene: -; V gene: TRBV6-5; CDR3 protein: CASRPGNSINYGYTF; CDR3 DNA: TGTGCCAGCCGACCCGGGAACTCCATTAACTATGGTTACACCTTC
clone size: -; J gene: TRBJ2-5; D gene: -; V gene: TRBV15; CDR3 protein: CAIGRTGQETQYF; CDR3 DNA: TGTGCCATCGGTCGAACAGGGCAAGAGACCCAGTACTTC
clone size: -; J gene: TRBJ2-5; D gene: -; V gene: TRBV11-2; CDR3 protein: CASSLVSGCSRQGTQYF; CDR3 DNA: TGTGCCAGCAGCTTGGTCAGTGGGTGCAGTCGGCAAGGGACCCAGTACTTC
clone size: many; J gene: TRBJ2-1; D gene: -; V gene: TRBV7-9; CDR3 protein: CASSLAGGNEQFF; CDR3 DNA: TGTGCCAGCAGCTTAGCGGGTGGGAATGAGCAGTTCTTC
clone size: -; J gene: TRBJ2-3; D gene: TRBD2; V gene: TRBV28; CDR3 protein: CASSLTSGGPGGDTQYF; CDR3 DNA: TGTGCCAGCAGTTTAACTAGCGGAGGACCCGGGGGAGATACGCAGTATTTT
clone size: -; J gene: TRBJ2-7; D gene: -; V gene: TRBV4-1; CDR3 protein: CTSTLTSRYFSTYEQYF; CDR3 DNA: TGCACCAGCACCCTCACTAGCAGGTACTTTTCCACCTACGAGCAGTACTTC
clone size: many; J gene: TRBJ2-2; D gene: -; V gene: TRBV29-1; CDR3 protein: CSGQDPGAGELFF; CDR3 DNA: TGCAGCGGACAGGACCCGGGCGCCGGGGAGCTGTTTTTT
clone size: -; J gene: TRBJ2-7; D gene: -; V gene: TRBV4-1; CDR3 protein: CASCPKALGARSCEQYF; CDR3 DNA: TGCGCCAGCTGCCCGAAGGCCCTAGGCGCGCGCTCCTGCGAGCAGTACTTC
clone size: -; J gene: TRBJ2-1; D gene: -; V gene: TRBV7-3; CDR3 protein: CASSLRRQGEQFF; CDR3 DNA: TGTGCCAGCAGCTTAAGACGCCAAGGGGAGCAGTTCTTC
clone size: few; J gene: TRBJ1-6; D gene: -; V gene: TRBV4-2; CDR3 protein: CASSEFRGGAYSPLHF; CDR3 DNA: TGTGCCAGCAGCGAATTCCGAGGGGGGGCCTATTCACCCCTCCACTTT
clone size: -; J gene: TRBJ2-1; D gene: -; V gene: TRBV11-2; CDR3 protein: CAGSLNDAYERSF; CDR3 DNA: TGTGCCGGCAGTTTAAATGATGCCTATGAGCGGTCCTTC
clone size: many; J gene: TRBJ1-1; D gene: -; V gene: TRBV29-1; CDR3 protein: CSVGTGNTEAFF; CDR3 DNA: TGCAGCGTTGGGACGGGGAACACTGAAGCTTTCTTT
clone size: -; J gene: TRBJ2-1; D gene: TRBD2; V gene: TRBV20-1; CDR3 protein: CSATTSGTYNEQFF; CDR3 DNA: TGCAGTGCTACGACTAGCGGGACCTACAATGAGCAGTTCTTC
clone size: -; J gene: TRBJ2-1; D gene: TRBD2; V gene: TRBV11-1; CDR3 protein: CACSPLLAGGHNEQFF; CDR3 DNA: TGTGCCTGCAGCCCACTACTAGCGGGAGGTCACAATGAGCAGTTCTTC
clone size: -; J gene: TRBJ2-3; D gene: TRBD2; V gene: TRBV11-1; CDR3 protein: CASSLGTSTQTDTRYF; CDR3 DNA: TGTGCCAGCAGCCTCGGGACTAGCACACAGACAGATACGCGGTATTTC
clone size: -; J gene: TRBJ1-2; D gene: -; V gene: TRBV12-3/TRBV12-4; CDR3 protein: CVSSLRDRPNYDYTF; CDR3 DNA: TGTGTCAGTAGTTTAAGAGACAGACCTAACTATGACTACACCTTC
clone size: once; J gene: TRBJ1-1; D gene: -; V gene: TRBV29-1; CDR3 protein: CSVGRTEVTEASF; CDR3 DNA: TGCAGCGTAGGTCGGACAGAGGTCACTGAAGCTTCCTTT
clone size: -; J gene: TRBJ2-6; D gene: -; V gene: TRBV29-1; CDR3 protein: CIVAIGTGANVLTF; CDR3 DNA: -
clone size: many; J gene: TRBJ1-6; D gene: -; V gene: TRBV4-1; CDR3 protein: CASSQEPGNYNSPLHF; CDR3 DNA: TGCGCCAGCAGCCAAGAGCCGGGCAACTATAATTCACCCCTCCACTTT
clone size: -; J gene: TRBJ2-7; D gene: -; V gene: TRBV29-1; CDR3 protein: CSSWLDSGEQYF; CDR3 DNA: TGCAGCTCGTGGCTGGATTCTGGAGAGCAATACTTC
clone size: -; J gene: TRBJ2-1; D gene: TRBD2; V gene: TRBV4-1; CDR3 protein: CATSQDGTSGSRFF; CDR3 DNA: TGCGCCACCAGCCAGGATGGGACTAGCGGGAGTAGGTTCTTC
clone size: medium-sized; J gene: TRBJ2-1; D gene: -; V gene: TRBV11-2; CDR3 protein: CASSLGVPYNEQFF; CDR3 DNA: TGTGCCAGCAGCTTAGGAGTTCCCTACAATGAGCAGTTCTTC
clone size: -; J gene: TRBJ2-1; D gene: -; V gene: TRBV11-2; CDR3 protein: CASNLPLACNEQFF; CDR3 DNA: TGTGCCAGCAACTTACCTTTAGCCTGCAATGAGCAGTTCTTC
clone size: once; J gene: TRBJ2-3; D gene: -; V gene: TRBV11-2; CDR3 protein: CASSFDRDSTDTQYF; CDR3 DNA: TGTGCCAGCAGCTTTGATCGGGACAGCACAGATACGCAGTATTTT
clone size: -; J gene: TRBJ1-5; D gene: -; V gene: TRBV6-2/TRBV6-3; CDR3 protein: CTSSYYGQGLENQPQHF; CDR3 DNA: TGTACCAGCAGTTACTATGGGCAGGGGTTAGAGAATCAGCCCCAACATTTT